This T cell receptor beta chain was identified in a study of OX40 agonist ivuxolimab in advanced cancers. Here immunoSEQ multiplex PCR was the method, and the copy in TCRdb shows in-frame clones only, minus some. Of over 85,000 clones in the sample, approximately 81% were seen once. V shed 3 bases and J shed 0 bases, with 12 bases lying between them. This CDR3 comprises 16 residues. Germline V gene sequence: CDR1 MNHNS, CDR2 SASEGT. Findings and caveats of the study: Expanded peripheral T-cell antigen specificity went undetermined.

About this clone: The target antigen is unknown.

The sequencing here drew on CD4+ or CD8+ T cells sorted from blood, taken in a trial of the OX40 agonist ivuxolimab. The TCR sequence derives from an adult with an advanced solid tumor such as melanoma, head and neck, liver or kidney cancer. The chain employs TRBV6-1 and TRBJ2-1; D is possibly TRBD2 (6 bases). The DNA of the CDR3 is TGTGCCAGCAGTGATTTACGAGCGGGCTCCTACAATGAGCAGTTCTTC. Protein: CASSDLRAGSYNEQFF.